Shown below are 6 T cell receptor beta chains from a single sample sequenced in a study of Graves' ophthalmopathy and Graves' hyperthyroidism. As the template, RNA transcripts were used to amplify TCR beta CDR3 regions. The library came from an HTBI-primed first-round RT-PCR and a second-round multiplex PCR. TCRdb reanalysed the multiplex PCR reads using MiXCR and keeps one entry per CDR3 protein. The sample lists roughly 380,000 distinct CDR3 sequences, 15% to 19% occurring once. Sequencing was done on a sample of peripheral blood. Receptors were obtained from a woman aged 18 to 35 with stable Graves' hyperthyroidism.

This clonotype was counted many times. This sequence joins TRBV11-2 and TRBJ2-7; 11 bases agree with TRBD2. Per the germline V gene, CDR1 is SGHAT and CDR2 is FQNNGV. The ends lost 2 bases at V and 1 base at J; junction bases unmatched: 7. The CDR3 is made up of 17 amino acids. The CDR3 DNA follows: TGTGCCAGCAGCTTAACTTGGGGGACTAGCGGTTCCTACGAGCAGTACTTC. Amino acids: CASSLTWGTSGSYEQYF.

This chain joins TRBV2 and TRBJ2-5, with D possibly called TRBD1 or TRBD2 (5 bases each). Trimming removed 7 bases at V and 1 base at J, with 10 bases between. Germline V CDR1 and CDR2: SNHLY, FYNNEI. The CDR3 sequence is 13 residues long. CDR3 region: CASKGTLQETQYF. In nucleotides, the CDR3 is TGTGCCAGCAAGGGGACCCTCCAAGAGACCCAGTACTTC.

Many counts were recorded for this clonotype. This chain connects TRBV5-1 to TRBJ1-2; TRBD1 matches 7 bases. The CDR3 runs to 16 residues. The trim removed 6 bases at V and 6 bases at J, leaving 17 bases unmatched. CDR1 is SGHRS, CDR2 YFSETQ, per germline. The CDR3 bases are TGCGCCAGCACGAGAGGAAAGACAGGGAATTTTGATGGCTACACCTTC. Translation gives CASTRGKTGNFDGYTF.

This clonotype was seen many times. This rearrangement joins TRBV11-2 to TRBJ1-1; a weak D match, TRBD1 (6 bases). In germline, CDR1 is SGHAT, CDR2 FQNNGV. V lost 5 bases and J lost 11, with 24 bases in between. The CDR3 consists of 15 residues. DNA for the CDR3: TGTGCCAGCAGCCCGTACGGGGGCCCCGGTCTGCGCGCTTTCTTT. Amino acids: CASSPYGGPGLRAFF.

This clonotype was recorded at least ten times. This chain connects TRBV12-3 or TRBV12-4 to TRBJ2-2; 8 nucleotides align to TRBD2. V was pared by 4 bases and J by 14 bases, with 9 bases of the junction left unmatched. There are 13 residues in the CDR3. CDR3: CASSSPGGIDLFF. CDR3 DNA: TGTGCCAGCAGTTCCCCGGGAGGGATCGATCTGTTTTTT.

This clonotype occurred a few times. This rearrangement joins TRBV4-2 to TRBJ1-5; perhaps TRBD1 as D (5 bases). The CDR3 has 16 amino acids. In germline, CDR1 is LGHNA, CDR2 YNFKEQ. Trimming removed 4 bases from V and 3 bases from J, with 16 bases in between. In DNA, the CDR3 is TGTGCCAGCAGCCTCGAAGGGGCGGAGGACAATCAGCCCCAGCATTTT. The encoded protein is CASSLEGAEDNQPQHF.